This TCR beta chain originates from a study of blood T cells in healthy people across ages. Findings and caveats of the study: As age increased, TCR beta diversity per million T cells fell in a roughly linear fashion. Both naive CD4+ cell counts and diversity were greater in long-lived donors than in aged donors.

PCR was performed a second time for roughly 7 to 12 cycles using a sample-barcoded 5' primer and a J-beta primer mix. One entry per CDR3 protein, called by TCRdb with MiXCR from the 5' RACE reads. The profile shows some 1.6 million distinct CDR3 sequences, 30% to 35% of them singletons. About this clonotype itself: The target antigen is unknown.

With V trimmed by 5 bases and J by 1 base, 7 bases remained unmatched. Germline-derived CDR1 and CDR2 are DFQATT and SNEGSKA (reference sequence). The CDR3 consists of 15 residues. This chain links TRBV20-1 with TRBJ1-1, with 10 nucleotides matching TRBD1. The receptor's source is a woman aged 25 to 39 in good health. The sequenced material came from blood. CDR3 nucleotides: TGCAGTGCTTCCGGGACAGGGGCCCGGAACACTGAAGCTTTCTTT. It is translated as CSASGTGARNTEAFF.